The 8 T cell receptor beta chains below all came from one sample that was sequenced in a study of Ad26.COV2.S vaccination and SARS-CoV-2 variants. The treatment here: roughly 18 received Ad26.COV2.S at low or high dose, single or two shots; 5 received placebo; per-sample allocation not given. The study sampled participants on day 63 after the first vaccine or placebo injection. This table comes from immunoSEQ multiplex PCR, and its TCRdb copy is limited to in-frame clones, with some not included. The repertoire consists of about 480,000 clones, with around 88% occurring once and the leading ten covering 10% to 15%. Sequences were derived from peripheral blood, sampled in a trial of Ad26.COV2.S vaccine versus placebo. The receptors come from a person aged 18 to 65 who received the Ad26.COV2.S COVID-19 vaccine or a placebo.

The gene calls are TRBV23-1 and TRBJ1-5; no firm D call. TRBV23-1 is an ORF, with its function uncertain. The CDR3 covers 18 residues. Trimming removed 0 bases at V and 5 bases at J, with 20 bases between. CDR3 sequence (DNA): TGCGCCAGCAGTCAATCGATGGGCCGGTGGACTGTGTATCAGCCCCAGCATTTT. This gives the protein CASSQSMGRWTVYQPQHF.

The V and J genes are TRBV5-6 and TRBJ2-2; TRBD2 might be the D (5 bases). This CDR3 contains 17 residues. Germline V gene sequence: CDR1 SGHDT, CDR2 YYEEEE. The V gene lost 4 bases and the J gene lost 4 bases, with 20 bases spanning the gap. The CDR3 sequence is CASSTTQRPNPTGELFF. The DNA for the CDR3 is TGTGCCAGCAGCACCACTCAGCGGCCGAACCCCACCGGGGAGCTGTTTTTT.

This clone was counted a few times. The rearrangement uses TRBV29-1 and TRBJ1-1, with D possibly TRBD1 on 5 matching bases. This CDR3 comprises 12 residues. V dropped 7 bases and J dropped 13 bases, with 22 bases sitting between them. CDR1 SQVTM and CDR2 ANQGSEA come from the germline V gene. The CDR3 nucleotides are TGCAGCGCGAAGGACACCGCCGGAGGAGGTTTCTTT. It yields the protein CSAKDTAGGGFF.

Here the CDR3 reads CASSWTGAGYTF. For the CDR3, the DNA is TGTGCCAGTTCTTGGACAGGAGCTGGCTACACCTTC. V and J are TRBV19 and TRBJ1-2; 7 bases agree with TRBD1. Trimming at V came to 8 bases and at J to 7 bases, leaving 7 bases not matched to a gene. The germline V gene encodes CDR1 LNHDA and CDR2 SQIVND (reference sequence). There are 12 residues in the CDR3.

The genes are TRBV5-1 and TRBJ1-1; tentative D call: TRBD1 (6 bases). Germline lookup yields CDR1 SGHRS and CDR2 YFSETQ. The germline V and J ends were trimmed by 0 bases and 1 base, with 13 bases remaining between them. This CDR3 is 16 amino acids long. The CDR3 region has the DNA TGCGCCAGCAGCTTGGCTCAGGGGCTGGGGAACACTGAAGCTTTCTTT. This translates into CASSLAQGLGNTEAFF.

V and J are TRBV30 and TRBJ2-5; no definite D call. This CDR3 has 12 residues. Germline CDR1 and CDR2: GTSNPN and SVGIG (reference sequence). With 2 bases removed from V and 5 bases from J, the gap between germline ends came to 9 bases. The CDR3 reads CAWSQRLETQYF. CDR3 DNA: TGTGCCTGGAGTCAAAGGTTGGAGACCCAGTACTTC.

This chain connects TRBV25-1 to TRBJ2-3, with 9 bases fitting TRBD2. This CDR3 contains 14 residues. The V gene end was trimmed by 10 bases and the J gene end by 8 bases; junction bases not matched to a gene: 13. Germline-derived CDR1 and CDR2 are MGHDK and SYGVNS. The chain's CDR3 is CATSAAGGIGTQYF. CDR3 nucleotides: TGTGCCACCTCAGCGGCGGGGGGGATCGGTACGCAGTATTTT.

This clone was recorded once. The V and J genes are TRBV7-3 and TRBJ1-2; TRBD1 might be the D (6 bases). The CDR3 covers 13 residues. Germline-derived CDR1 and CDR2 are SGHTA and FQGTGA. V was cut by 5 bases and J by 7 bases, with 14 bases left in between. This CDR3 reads CASSPRGQTGYTF. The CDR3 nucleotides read TGTGCCAGCAGCCCGCGCGGACAGACTGGCTACACCTTC.